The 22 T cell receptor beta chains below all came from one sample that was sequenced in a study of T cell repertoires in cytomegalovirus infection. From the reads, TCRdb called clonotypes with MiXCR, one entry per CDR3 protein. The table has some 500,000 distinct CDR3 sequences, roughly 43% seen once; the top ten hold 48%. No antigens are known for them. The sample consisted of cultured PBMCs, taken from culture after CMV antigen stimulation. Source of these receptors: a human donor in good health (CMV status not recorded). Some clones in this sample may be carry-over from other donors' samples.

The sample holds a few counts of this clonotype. CDR3 in DNA: TGTGCCAGCAGCCACCCCCCCGGCAGTACCAGCACCGGGGAGCTGTTTTTT. Translated: CASSHPPGSTSTGELFF. V usage is TRBV7-2 and J usage is TRBJ2-2, with unresolved D. The CDR3 contains 17 residues. Germline V gene data show CDR1 as SGHTA and CDR2 as FQGNSA. Trimming stripped 5 bases from V and 4 bases from J, with 20 bases between.

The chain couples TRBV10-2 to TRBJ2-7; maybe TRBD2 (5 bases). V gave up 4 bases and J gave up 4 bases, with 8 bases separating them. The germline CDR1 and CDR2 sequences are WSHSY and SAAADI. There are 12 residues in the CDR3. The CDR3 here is CASSGPGYEQYF. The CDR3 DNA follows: TGCGCCAGCAGTGGGCCGGGATACGAGCAGTACTTC.

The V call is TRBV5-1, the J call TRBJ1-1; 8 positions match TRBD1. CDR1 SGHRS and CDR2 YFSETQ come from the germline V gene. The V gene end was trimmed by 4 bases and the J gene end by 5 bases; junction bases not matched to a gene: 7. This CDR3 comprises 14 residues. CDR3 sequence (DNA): TGCGCCAGCAGCGACGGACAGGGAGTAACTGAAGCTTTCTTT. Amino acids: CASSDGQGVTEAFF.

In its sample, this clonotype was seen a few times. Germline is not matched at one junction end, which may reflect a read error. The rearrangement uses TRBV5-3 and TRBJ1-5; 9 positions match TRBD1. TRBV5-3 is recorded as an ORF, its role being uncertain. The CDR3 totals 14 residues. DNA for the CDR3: TGTGCCAGCAGCTCGGGACAGGGTGGTCAGCCCCAGCATTTT. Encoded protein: CASSSGQGGQPQHF.

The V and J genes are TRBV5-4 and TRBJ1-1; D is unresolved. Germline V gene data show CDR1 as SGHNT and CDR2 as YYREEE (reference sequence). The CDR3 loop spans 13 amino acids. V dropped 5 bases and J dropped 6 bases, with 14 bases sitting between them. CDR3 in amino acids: CASRISGIAEAFF. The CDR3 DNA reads TGTGCCAGCAGGATTTCGGGGATCGCTGAAGCTTTCTTT.

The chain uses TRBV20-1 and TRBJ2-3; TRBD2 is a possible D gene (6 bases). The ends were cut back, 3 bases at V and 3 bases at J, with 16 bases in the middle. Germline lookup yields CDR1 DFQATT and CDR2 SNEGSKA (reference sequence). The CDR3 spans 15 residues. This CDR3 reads CSASRPGGATDTQYF. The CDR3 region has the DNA TGCAGTGCTAGCCGACCGGGCGGGGCAACAGATACGCAGTATTTT.

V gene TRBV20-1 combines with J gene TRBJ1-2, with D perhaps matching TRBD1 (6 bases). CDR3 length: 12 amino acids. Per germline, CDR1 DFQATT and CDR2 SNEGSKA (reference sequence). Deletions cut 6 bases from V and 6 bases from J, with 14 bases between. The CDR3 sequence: CSATYNRDGYTF. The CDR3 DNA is TGCAGTGCCACCTACAACAGGGATGGCTACACCTTC.

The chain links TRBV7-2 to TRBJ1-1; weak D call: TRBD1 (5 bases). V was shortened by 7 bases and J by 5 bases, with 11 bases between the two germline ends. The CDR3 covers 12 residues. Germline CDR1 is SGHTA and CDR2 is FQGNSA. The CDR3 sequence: CASKRGGTEAFF. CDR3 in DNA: TGTGCCAGCAAGCGGGGGGGAACTGAAGCTTTCTTT. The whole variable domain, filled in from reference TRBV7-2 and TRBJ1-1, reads GAGVSQSPSNKVTEKGKDVELRCDPISGHTALYWYRQSLGQGLEFLIYFQGNSAPDKSGLPSDRFSAERTGGSVSTLTIQRTQQEDSAVYLCASKRGGTEAFFGQGTRLTVV.

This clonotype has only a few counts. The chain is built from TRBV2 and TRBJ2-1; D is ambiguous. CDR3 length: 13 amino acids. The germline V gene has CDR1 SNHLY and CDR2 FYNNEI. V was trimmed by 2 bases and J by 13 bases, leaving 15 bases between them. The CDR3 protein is CASSEFPEIGQFF. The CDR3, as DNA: TGTGCCAGCAGTGAATTCCCGGAGATTGGCCAGTTCTTC.

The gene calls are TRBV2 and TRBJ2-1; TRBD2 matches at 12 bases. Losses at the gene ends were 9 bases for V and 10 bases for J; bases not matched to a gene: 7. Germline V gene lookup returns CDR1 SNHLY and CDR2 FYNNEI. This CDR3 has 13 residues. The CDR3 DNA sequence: TGTGCCAGTCGACTAGCGGGAGCTCAGGAGCAGTTCTTC. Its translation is CASRLAGAQEQFF.

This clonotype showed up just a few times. The CDR3 protein is CSAFEGEGVVLYMNSPLHF. Written as DNA, the CDR3 is TGCAGTGCCTTTGAAGGAGAGGGCGTAGTCCTATATATGAATTCACCCCTCCACTTT. The chain has TRBV20-1 and TRBJ1-6; D gene unclear. Trimming stripped 6 bases from V and 7 bases from J, with 31 bases between. The CDR3 extends over 19 amino acids. In germline, CDR1 is DFQATT, CDR2 SNEGSKA (reference sequence).

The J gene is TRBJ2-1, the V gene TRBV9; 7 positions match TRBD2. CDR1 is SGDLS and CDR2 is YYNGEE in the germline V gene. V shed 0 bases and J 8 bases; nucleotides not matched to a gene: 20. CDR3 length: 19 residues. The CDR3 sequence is CASSVADLGSGSSRDEQFF. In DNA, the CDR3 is TGTGCCAGCAGCGTAGCCGATCTGGGTAGCGGGTCTAGTCGGGATGAGCAGTTCTTC.

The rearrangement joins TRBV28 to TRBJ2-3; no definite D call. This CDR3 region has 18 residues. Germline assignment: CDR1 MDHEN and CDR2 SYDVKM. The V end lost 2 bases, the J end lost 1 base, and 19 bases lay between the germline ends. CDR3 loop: CASSLDGFGGVGTDTQYF. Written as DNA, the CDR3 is TGTGCCAGCAGTTTAGATGGCTTTGGCGGCGTAGGCACAGATACGCAGTATTTT.

CDR3: CASSLVRGGEQYF. The CDR3 DNA sequence: TGTGCCAGCAGCTTAGTAAGAGGGGGGGAGCAGTACTTC. The J gene is TRBJ2-7, the V gene TRBV7-9, with D possibly called TRBD1 or TRBD2 (6 bases each). Per the germline V gene, CDR1 is SEHNR and CDR2 is FQNEAQ (reference sequence). The germline V and J ends were trimmed by 1 base and 7 bases, with 11 bases remaining between them. This CDR3 region has 13 residues.

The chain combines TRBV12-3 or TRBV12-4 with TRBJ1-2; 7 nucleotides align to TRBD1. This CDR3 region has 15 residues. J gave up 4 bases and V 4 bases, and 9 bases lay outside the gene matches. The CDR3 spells CASSSNRGDSYGYTF. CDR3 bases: TGTGCCAGCAGTTCGAACAGGGGTGATAGCTATGGCTACACCTTC.

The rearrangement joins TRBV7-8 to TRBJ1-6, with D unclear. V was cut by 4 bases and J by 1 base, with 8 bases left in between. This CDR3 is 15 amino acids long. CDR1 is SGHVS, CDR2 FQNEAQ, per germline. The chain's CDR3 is CASSSRPSYNSPLHF. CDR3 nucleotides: TGTGCCAGCAGCTCCCGTCCGTCCTATAATTCACCCCTCCACTTT. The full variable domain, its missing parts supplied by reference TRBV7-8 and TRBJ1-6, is GAGVSQSPRYKVAKRGQDVALRCDPISGHVSLFWYQQALGQGPEFLTYFQNEAQLDKSGLPSDRFFAERPEGSVSTLKIQRTQQEDSAVYLCASSSRPSYNSPLHFGNGTRLTVT.

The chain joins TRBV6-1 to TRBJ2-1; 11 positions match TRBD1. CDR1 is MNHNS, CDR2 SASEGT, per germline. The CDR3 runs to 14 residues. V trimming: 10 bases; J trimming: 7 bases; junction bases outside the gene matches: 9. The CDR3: CATADRGRRNEQFF. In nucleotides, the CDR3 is TGTGCCACCGCGGACAGGGGGCGGAGGAATGAGCAGTTCTTC.

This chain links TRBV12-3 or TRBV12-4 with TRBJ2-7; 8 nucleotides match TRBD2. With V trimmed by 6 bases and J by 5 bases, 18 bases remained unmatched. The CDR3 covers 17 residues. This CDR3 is CASRKNPPGGGEDEQYF. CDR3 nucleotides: TGTGCCAGCAGGAAAAACCCCCCCGGGGGGGGCGAGGACGAGCAGTACTTC.

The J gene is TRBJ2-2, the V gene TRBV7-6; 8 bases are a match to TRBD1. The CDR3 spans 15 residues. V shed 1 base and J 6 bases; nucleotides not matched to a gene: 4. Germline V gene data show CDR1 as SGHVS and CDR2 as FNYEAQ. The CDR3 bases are TGTGCCAGCAGCTTAGGACAGGGGTCGGCCGGGGAGCTGTTTTTT. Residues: CASSLGQGSAGELFF.

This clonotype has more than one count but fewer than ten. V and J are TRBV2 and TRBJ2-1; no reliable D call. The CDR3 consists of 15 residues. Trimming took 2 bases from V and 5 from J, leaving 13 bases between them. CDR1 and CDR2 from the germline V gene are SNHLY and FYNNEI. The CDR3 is CASSEIRASHNEQFF. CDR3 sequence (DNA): TGTGCCAGCAGTGAAATTAGGGCTTCCCACAATGAGCAGTTCTTC.

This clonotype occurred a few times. As DNA, the CDR3 is TGTGCCAGCAGCGACTACGCGGGAAGCGTCTACGAGCAGTACTTC. This sequence encodes CASSDYAGSVYEQYF. The chain employs TRBV7-2 and TRBJ2-7, with D possibly TRBD2 on 6 matching bases. CDR3 size: 15 residues. Germline CDR1 reads SGHTA; CDR2 reads FQGNSA. V lost 5 bases and J lost 3, with 17 bases in between.

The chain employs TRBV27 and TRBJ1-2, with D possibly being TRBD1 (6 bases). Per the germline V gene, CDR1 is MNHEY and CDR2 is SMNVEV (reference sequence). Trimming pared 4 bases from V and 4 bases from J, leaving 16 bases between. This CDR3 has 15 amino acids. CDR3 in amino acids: CASSSHRVNGYGYTF. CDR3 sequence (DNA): TGTGCCAGCAGTTCACACAGGGTGAACGGCTATGGCTACACCTTC.